This T cell receptor (beta chain) was recovered during a study of tumor-infiltrating lymphocytes in localized non-small cell lung cancer. At the level of the study: Some samples were collected after neoadjuvant chemotherapy; smokers, never-smokers and several histologies were included. Tumor tissue and non-adjacent uninvolved lung came from each patient. Findings and caveats of the study: Tumor T-cell fraction was not associated with recurrence-free survival.

Here immunoSEQ multiplex PCR was the method, and the copy in TCRdb shows in-frame clones only, minus some. This sample yields about 12,000 clones, of which 75% to 90% are seen a single time; around 12% belongs to the top ten. As regards this clone: No antigen is known for it.

Trimming left V 0 bases short and J 5 bases short, with 13 bases between. This CDR3 has 15 residues. From germline, CDR1 is LNHDA and CDR2 SQIVND (reference sequence). Source material: lung tumor tissue. This sequence was found in a human donor with non-small cell lung cancer. The chain carries TRBV19 and TRBJ1-1; D gene unclear. DNA for the CDR3: TGTGCCAGTAGTATAGATCCGGGCCCGAGGACTGAAGCTTTCTTT. It is translated as CASSIDPGPRTEAFF.